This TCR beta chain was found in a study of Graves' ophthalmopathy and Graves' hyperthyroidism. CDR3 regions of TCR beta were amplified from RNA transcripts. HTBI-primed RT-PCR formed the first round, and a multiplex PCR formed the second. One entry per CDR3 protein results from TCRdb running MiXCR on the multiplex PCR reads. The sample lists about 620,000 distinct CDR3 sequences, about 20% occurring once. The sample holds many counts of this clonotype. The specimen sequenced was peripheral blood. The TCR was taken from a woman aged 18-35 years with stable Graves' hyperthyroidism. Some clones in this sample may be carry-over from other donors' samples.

CDR3 DNA: TGTGCCTGGAGCTTGACAGGGCGAGAGCAGTACTTC. Translating gives CAWSLTGREQYF. The chain couples TRBV30 to TRBJ2-7, with TRBD1 matching 7 bases. CDR1 GTSNPN and CDR2 SVGIG come from the germline V gene (reference sequence). Trimming took 3 bases from V and 7 from J; bases not matched to a gene: 6. This CDR3 is built from 12 residues. The full variable domain, completed using reference TRBV30 and TRBJ2-7, is SQTIHQWPATLVQPVGSPLSLECTVEGTSNPNLYWYRQAAGRGLQLLFYSVGIGQISSEVPQNLSASRPQDRQFILSSKKLLLSDSGFYLCAWSLTGREQYFGPGTRLTVT.